This record looks at one TCR beta chain sequence and its context. This specimen belongs to a study of blood T cell repertoires in COVID-19. Whole-study context: Italy, Spain and the United States were the sources of the convalescent and acute COVID-19 samples. Nucleic acid was either cDNA or gDNA, and it came from T cells, B-cell-depleted T cells, or PBMCs.

CDR1 is MNHNS and CDR2 is SASEGT in the germline V gene. Trimming cost V 2 bases and J 2 bases, with 4 bases left between them. The CDR3 contains 13 residues. Source study methods: Nucleated cell counts were estimated from reference gene primer amplification. The repertoire was sequenced with immunoSEQ multiplex PCR; TCRdb's copy has only in-frame clones and lacks some. The V and J calls and clone size come from that table; D and trimming were worked out from the DNA. The table includes 200,000 to 300,000 clones, about 88% detected once. Recruited during active infection, patients (from Seattle) were subsequently followed longitudinally.

The receptor's source is a woman aged 55-69 years with COVID-19, enrolled during active disease. This sequence joins TRBV6-1 and TRBJ2-4, with no clear D. Specimen: peripheral blood. The CDR3 is CASSEQTKNIQYF. In DNA form, the CDR3 reads TGTGCCAGCAGTGAACAGACCAAAAACATTCAGTACTTC.